The clone carrying this T cell receptor (beta chain) was seen only once. The sample originates from a study of blood T cell repertoires in COVID-19. Study overall: COVID-19 samples collected from the United States, Italy and Spain covered acute and convalescent phases. PBMCs, B-cell-depleted T cells, or T cells were the source of the cDNA or gDNA that made up the material.

Study processing details: Amplification of reference gene primers provided the estimated nucleated cell counts. Sequencing was performed with immunoSEQ multiplex PCR; in TCRdb, only in-frame clones are kept and a portion is missing. From that table come the V and J calls and clone size; the DNA was used to work out D and trimming. The table records about 67,000 clones, around 87% of them present only once. Between the trimmed V and J ends, which lost 5 bases and 1 base, there was a span of 13 bases. CDR1 and CDR2 (germline): LNHDA, SQIVND (reference sequence). CDR3 size: 15 residues. Sequenced sample: peripheral blood. The chain is built from TRBV19 and TRBJ2-3; D is perhaps TRBD2 (6 bases). The TCR originated in a man in his fifties or sixties with active COVID-19. CDR3 region: CASSRGDVRTDTQYF. The DNA for the CDR3 is TGTGCCAGTAGTCGCGGGGACGTCCGCACAGATACGCAGTATTTT.